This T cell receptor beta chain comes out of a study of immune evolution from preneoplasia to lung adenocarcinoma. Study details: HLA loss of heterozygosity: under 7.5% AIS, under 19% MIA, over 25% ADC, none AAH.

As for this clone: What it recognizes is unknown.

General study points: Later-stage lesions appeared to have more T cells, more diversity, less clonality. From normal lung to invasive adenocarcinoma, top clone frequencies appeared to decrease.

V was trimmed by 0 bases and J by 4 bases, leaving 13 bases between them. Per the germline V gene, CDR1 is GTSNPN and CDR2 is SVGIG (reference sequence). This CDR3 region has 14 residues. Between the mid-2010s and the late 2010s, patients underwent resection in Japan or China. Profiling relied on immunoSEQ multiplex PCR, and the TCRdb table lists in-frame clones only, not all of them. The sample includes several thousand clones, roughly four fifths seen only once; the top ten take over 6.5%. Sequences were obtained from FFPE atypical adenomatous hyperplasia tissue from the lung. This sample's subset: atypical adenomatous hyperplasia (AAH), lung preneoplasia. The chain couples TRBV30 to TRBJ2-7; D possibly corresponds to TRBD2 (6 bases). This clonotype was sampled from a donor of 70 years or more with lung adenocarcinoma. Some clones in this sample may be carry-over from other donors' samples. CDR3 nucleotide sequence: TGTGCCTGGAGTGTATCGGGGGTAGGGTACGAGCAGTACTTC. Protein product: CAWSVSGVGYEQYF. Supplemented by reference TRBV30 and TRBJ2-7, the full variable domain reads SQTIHQWPATLVQPVGSPLSLECTVEGTSNPNLYWYRQAAGRGLQLLFYSVGIGQISSEVPQNLSASRPQDRQFILSSKKLLLSDSGFYLCAWSVSGVGYEQYFGPGTRLTVT.